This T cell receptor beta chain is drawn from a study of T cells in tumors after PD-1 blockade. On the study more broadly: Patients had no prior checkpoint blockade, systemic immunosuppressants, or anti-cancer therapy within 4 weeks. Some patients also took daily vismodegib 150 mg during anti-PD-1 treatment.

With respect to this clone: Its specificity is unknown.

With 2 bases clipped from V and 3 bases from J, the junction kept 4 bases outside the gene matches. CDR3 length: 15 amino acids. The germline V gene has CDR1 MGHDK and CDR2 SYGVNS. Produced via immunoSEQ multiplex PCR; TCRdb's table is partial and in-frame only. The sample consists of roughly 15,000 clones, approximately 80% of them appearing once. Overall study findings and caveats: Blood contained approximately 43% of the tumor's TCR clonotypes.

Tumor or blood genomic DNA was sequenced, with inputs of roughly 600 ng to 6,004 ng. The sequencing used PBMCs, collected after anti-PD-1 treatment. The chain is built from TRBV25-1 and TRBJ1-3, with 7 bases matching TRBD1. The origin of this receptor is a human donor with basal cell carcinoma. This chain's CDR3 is CASSEPGTVGNTIYF. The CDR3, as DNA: TGTGCCAGCAGTGAACCCGGGACAGTTGGAAACACCATATATTTT. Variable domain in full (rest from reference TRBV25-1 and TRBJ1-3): EADIYQTPRYLVIGTGKKITLECSQTMGHDKMYWYQQDPGMELHLIHYSYGVNSTEKGDLSSESTVSRIRTEHFPLTLESARPSHTSQYLCASSEPGTVGNTIYFGEGSWLTVV.